The T cell receptor (beta chain) described here comes from a study of blood T cell repertoires in COVID-19. Whole-study context: The United States, Italy and Spain were the sources of the acute and convalescent COVID-19 samples.

In the authors' workflow: From reference gene primer amplification, estimates of nucleated cell counts were derived. The repertoire was sequenced with immunoSEQ multiplex PCR; TCRdb's copy has only in-frame clones and lacks some. That table gives V, J and clone size, and the DNA gave D and trimming. In the table there are approximately 310,000 clones, approximately 81% of which are singletons. Between the trimmed V and J ends, which lost 7 bases and 5 bases, there was a span of 14 bases. The CDR3 spans 13 residues. CDR1 is SEHNR, CDR2 FQNEAQ, per germline (reference sequence). The participants were between about 18 and 90 years old and came from roughly 24 US areas. There are a few counts of this clone.

The receptor was isolated from a woman in her 30s who had been exposed to COVID-19. This chain connects TRBV7-9 to TRBJ1-1; tentatively, D is TRBD1 (6 bases). The sequencing sample was made of PBMCs or T cells enriched from blood (not recorded which). The CDR3 is CASIRQEVTEAFF. CDR3 nucleotide sequence: TGTGCCAGCATCCGACAGGAGGTGACTGAAGCTTTCTTT.